The source of this TCR beta chain is a study of naive and memory T cell subsets. CDR1 and CDR2 (germline): SEHNR, FQNEAQ (reference sequence). The V gene lost 5 bases and the J gene lost 4 bases, with 20 bases spanning the gap. The CDR3 runs 16 residues. An equimolar mix of two oligonucleotides served as the beta constant-region primer for TRBC1 and TRBC2. TCRdb recomputed calls from the UMI-ligation and nested PCR reads with MiXCR, one row per CDR3 protein. Of more than 25,000 distinct CDR3 sequences listed, about 10% are singletons. The sequence came from a human donor in good health. This chain links TRBV7-9 with TRBJ1-2; tentatively, D is TRBD1 (6 bases). Source material: effector memory CD4+ T cells from blood. Sample subset: effector memory, CD45RA- CD27-. Written as DNA, the CDR3 is TGTGCCAGCAGCCGCAAGTATCGACAGGCCCCCTATGGCTACACCTTC. It encodes CASSRKYRQAPYGYTF.